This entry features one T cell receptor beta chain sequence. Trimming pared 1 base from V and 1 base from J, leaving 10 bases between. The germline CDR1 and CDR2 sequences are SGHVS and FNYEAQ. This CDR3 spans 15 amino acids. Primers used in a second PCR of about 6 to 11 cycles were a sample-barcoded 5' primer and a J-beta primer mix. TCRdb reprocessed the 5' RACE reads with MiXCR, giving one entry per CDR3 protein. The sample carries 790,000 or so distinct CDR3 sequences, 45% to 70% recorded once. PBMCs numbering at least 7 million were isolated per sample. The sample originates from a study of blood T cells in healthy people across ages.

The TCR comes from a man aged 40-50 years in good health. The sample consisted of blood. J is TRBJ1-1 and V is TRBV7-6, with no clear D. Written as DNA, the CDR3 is TGTGCCAGCAGCTTAGACGGGGATGGGAACACTGAAGCTTTCTTT. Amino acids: CASSLDGDGNTEAFF.